One sample yielded the 29 T cell receptor beta chains listed below, sequenced in a study of cytomegalovirus exposure and HLA in healthy donors. Primers included in the PCR were 60 Vbeta and 13 Jbeta primers. The protocol was immunoSEQ multiplex PCR, while the TCRdb copy is restricted to in-frame clones and leaves out a portion. The data show roughly 180,000 clones, around 79% seen once. The sequenced sample was PBMCs. The receptors here all came from a man aged 45-65 years in good health and CMV-seropositive.

The chain has TRBV18 and TRBJ1-2; D perhaps matches TRBD1 (6 bases). Trimming stripped 0 bases from V and 0 bases from J, with 17 bases between. CDR3 length: 18 residues. CDR1 is KGHSH and CDR2 is LQKENI in the germline V gene. The CDR3, as DNA: TGTGCCAGCTCACCACCGGTAACGGCAGGGGACACTAACTATGGCTACACCTTC. Translating it yields CASSPPVTAGDTNYGYTF.

This chain joins TRBV11-3 and TRBJ2-1, with 8 bases identical to TRBD2. J was trimmed by 0 bases and V by 1 base; bases with no gene match: 2. This CDR3 has 16 amino acids. The germline V gene encodes CDR1 SGHNT and CDR2 YENEEA. The CDR3: CASSLGLATSYNEQFF. The DNA for the CDR3 is TGTGCCAGCAGCTTAGGACTAGCGACCTCCTACAATGAGCAGTTCTTC.

The chain joins TRBV9 to TRBJ2-3; possible D gene TRBD2, 7 bases. The germline V gene has CDR1 SGDLS and CDR2 YYNGEE. The CDR3 is 17 residues long. V was cut by 4 bases and J by 2 bases, with 20 bases left in between. CDR3 sequence (DNA): TGTGCCAGCAGCCCCGGAGGGGGGGGAGGGCCCACAGATACGCAGTATTTT. It is translated as CASSPGGGGGPTDTQYF. The full variable domain, with the rest looked up from reference TRBV9 and TRBJ2-3, is DSGVTQTPKHLITATGQRVTLRCSPRSGDLSVYWYQQSLDQGLQFLIQYYNGEERAKGNILERFSAQQFPDLHSELNLSSLELGDSALYFCASSPGGGGGPTDTQYFGPGTRLTVL.

The CDR3 protein is CASSLDYTNEQFF. The CDR3 DNA reads TGTGCCAGTAGTCTCGACTACACCAATGAGCAGTTCTTC. The V and J genes are TRBV19 and TRBJ2-1; tentative D call: TRBD2 (5 bases). Germline V gene sequence: CDR1 LNHDA, CDR2 SQIVND (reference sequence). V lost 5 bases to trimming and J lost 6 bases, with 11 bases between them. The CDR3 covers 13 residues.

The chain employs TRBV6-6 and TRBJ2-6; D uncertain. Germline-derived CDR1 and CDR2 are MNHNY and SVGAGI (reference sequence). The CDR3 loop spans 13 amino acids. Trimming left V 5 bases short and J 2 bases short, with 4 bases between. The CDR3 bases are TGTGCCAGCAGTAACACTGGGGCCAACGTCCTGACTTTC. Residues: CASSNTGANVLTF.

The V and J genes are TRBV29-1 and TRBJ2-3; TRBD2 might be the D (7 bases). This CDR3 is built from 17 residues. The germline gives CDR1 SQVTM, CDR2 ANQGSEA. V was cut by 0 bases and J by 2 bases, with 18 bases left in between. DNA of the CDR3: TGCAGCGTTGAAGATCCCTATGCGGGGGCTTCCACAGATACGCAGTATTTT. Amino acids: CSVEDPYAGASTDTQYF.

This clone was seen more than once but under ten times. The chain joins TRBV15 to TRBJ1-4; 7 nucleotides line up with TRBD1. This CDR3 has 17 residues. With V trimmed by 5 bases and J by 0 bases, 9 bases remained unmatched. From germline, CDR1 is LNHNV and CDR2 YYDKDF (reference sequence). The CDR3 protein is CATSGLQGTATNEKLFF. CDR3 nucleotides: TGTGCCACCAGCGGATTACAGGGGACCGCAACTAATGAAAAACTGTTTTTT.

The chain employs TRBV28 and TRBJ1-2, with 9 bases that match TRBD1. V shed 7 bases, J shed 5 bases, and the junction held 8 bases outside the gene matches. Per germline, CDR1 MDHEN and CDR2 SYDVKM. This CDR3 is built from 14 residues. This CDR3 reads CASTTGGLGYGYTF. The CDR3 region has the DNA TGTGCCAGCACAACAGGGGGCCTCGGGTATGGCTACACCTTC.

This chain connects TRBV6-6 to TRBJ1-6; D is unresolved. Germline CDR1 reads MNHNY; CDR2 reads SVGAGI (reference sequence). This CDR3 has 15 residues. The V end lost 7 bases, the J end lost 9 bases, and 19 bases lay between the germline ends. The CDR3 here is CASTDRGEGVSPLHF. CDR3 sequence (DNA): TGTGCCAGCACCGACCGAGGTGAAGGAGTTTCACCCCTCCACTTT.

This chain uses TRBV4-3 with TRBJ2-5, with D maybe TRBD1 (5 bases). Trimming cost V 6 bases and J 7 bases, with 15 bases left between them. The CDR3 has 13 amino acids. Germline CDR1 reads LGHNA; CDR2 reads YSLEER. CDR3 nucleotides: TGCGCCAGCAGTTCAGGACAAACGGGGACCCAGTACTTC. Amino acids: CASSSGQTGTQYF.

In DNA, the CDR3 is TGTGCCAGCAGGCCCGGGACAGCGAACACCGGGGAGCTGTTTTTT. Residues: CASRPGTANTGELFF. The genes are TRBV27 and TRBJ2-2; the match to TRBD1 covers 7 bases. Trimming removed 6 bases from V and 0 bases from J; junction bases left unmatched: 4. Germline V lookup: CDR1 MNHEY, CDR2 SMNVEV (reference sequence). The CDR3 is made up of 15 amino acids.

On this clone: A junction boundary mismatches the germline segment, possibly from a read error. As DNA, the CDR3 is TGTGCTAGTGGTTTGGTACTGTGCTTT. Protein: CASGLVLCF. This chain connects TRBV12-5 to TRBJ2-3; no firm D call. The length of the CDR3 is 9 residues. The V gene's germline CDR1 is LGHNT and CDR2 FRNRAP.

V gene TRBV21-1 combines with J gene TRBJ1-1. TRBV21-1 has pseudogene status. The CDR3 runs to 15 residues. This CDR3 reads CANKADYPKYTEAFF. The CDR3 region has the DNA TGTGCCAACAAAGCAGACTACCCTAAATACACTGAAGCTTTCTTT.

This chain links TRBV7-3 with TRBJ2-1, with 13 bases identical to TRBD2. Germline values: CDR1 SGHTA, CDR2 FQGTGA. With V trimmed by 4 bases and J by 4 bases, 1 base remained unmatched. The CDR3 contains 15 residues. CDR3 in DNA: TGTGCCAGCAGCTCGACTAGCGGGGGGTACAATGAGCAGTTCTTC. Translated, it gives CASSSTSGGYNEQFF.

The V call is TRBV2, the J call TRBJ1-2; tentatively, D is TRBD1 (6 bases). From germline, CDR1 is SNHLY and CDR2 FYNNEI. Between the trimmed V and J ends, which lost 2 bases and 1 base, there was a span of 11 bases. The CDR3 spans 15 residues. CDR3 loop: CASSEHPRGNYGYTF. The CDR3 nucleotides are TGTGCCAGCAGTGAACACCCCAGGGGTAACTATGGCTACACCTTC.

V is TRBV27 and J is TRBJ1-4; 7 nucleotides agree with TRBD1. Trimming removed 5 bases from V and 7 bases from J; junction bases left unmatched: 13. The germline CDR1 and CDR2 sequences are MNHEY and SMNVEV (reference sequence). This CDR3 has 16 amino acids. CDR3 DNA: TGTGCCAGCAGTGCGCGAACAGGGGAGAAAGGTGAAAAACTGTTTTTT. Residues: CASSARTGEKGEKLFF.

The chain uses TRBV28 and TRBJ1-2; 7 positions match TRBD1. The junction had 25 bases not matched to a gene; V was cut back by 4 bases and J by 2 bases. CDR1 MDHEN and CDR2 SYDVKM come from the germline V gene. The CDR3 consists of 21 residues. The CDR3 protein is CASSSNRGGVRDSRTNYGYTF. In DNA form, the CDR3 reads TGTGCCAGCAGTTCCAACCGGGGGGGAGTTAGGGACAGCCGAACAAACTATGGCTACACCTTC.

This chain connects TRBV6-1 to TRBJ2-2; 7 bases line up with TRBD2. CDR1 MNHNS and CDR2 SASEGT come from the germline V gene. V shed 5 bases and J 8 bases; nucleotides not matched to a gene: 5. This CDR3 is 13 amino acids long. For the CDR3, the DNA is TGTGCCAGCAGTATGACTAGCAAAGGGGAGCTGTTTTTT. It encodes CASSMTSKGELFF.

The rearrangement joins TRBV4-1 to TRBJ1-1; no clear D. The CDR3 sequence is 16 residues long. Germline lookup yields CDR1 MGHRA and CDR2 YSYEKL. The V end was cut by 2 bases, the J end by 4 bases, with 17 bases between. The CDR3 nucleotides are TGCGCCAGCAGCCAAAATACAGAGCTGTCTTCCACTGAAGCTTTCTTT. Translating gives CASSQNTELSSTEAFF.

This clone was detected a few times. The chain couples TRBV11-2 to TRBJ2-7, with a weak D call TRBD2 (6 bases). Germline V gives CDR1 SGHAT, CDR2 FQNNGV. V was pared by 3 bases and J by 4 bases, with 10 bases between. The CDR3 runs 13 residues. The CDR3 DNA reads TGTGCCAGCAGCTTCCCGGGGGTTTACGAGCAGTACTTC. Protein sequence: CASSFPGVYEQYF.

This clone was recorded only once. J is TRBJ2-7 and V is TRBV18, with 13 bases that match TRBD2. The CDR3 has 14 amino acids. The germline gives CDR1 KGHSH, CDR2 LQKENI. The ends lost 6 bases at V and 4 bases at J; junction bases unmatched: 3. CDR3 in DNA: TGTGCCAGCTCCGGGACTAGCGGGACATACGAGCAGTACTTC. Translated: CASSGTSGTYEQYF.

The DNA for the CDR3 is TGTGCCAGCAGCACGTTGACAGGGCGGAATGAGCAGTTCTTC. This codes for CASSTLTGRNEQFF. J is TRBJ2-1 and V is TRBV7-9; 7 positions match TRBD1. The V and J ends lost 5 bases and 7 bases, in that order; junction bases with no gene match: 8. The CDR3 loop spans 14 amino acids. Germline CDR1 SEHNR, CDR2 FQNEAQ (reference sequence).

This clone turned up a few times. The rearrangement links TRBV29-1 to TRBJ1-2; 7 positions agree with TRBD1. The CDR3 totals 11 residues. CDR1 is SQVTM and CDR2 is ANQGSEA in the germline V gene. J lost 8 bases, V lost 7 bases, and 7 bases had no gene match. The CDR3 DNA is TGCAGCGGTGACACAGGGGCCGGCTACACCTTC. This encodes CSGDTGAGYTF. The full variable domain, its missing parts supplied by reference TRBV29-1 and TRBJ1-2, is SAVISQKPSRDICQRGTSLTIQCQVDSQVTMMFWYRQQPGQSLTLIATANQGSEATYESGFVIDKFPISRPNLTFSTLTVSNMSPEDSSIYLCSGDTGAGYTFGSGTRLTVV.

The chain carries TRBV14 and TRBJ2-1; D not resolved. The CDR3 consists of 17 residues. The germline CDR1 and CDR2 sequences are SGHDN and FVKESK. Trimming left V 2 bases short and J 3 bases short, with 17 bases between. The CDR3 region is CASSQNFASDFYNEQFF. The CDR3 DNA is TGTGCCAGCAGCCAAAATTTCGCCTCCGACTTCTACAATGAGCAGTTCTTC. Full variable domain (missing parts from reference TRBV14 and TRBJ2-1): EAGVTQFPSHSVIEKGQTVTLRCDPISGHDNLYWYRRVMGKEIKFLLHFVKESKQDESGMPNNRFLAERTGGTYSTLKVQPAELEDSGVYFCASSQNFASDFYNEQFFGPGTRLTVL.

J is TRBJ2-7 and V is TRBV6-1; D is perhaps TRBD2 (5 bases). CDR1 is MNHNS and CDR2 is SASEGT in the germline V gene. Trimming left V 5 bases short and J 4 bases short, with 12 bases between. This CDR3 region has 13 residues. CDR3: CASSRERLYEQYV. The CDR3 coding sequence is TGTGCCAGCAGTCGTGAGCGGCTTTACGAGCAGTACGTC.

The chain combines TRBV19 with TRBJ2-4, with 9 bases aligning to TRBD1. The trim removed 5 bases at V and 0 bases at J, leaving 11 bases unmatched. Germline V CDR1 and CDR2: LNHDA, SQIVND (reference sequence). The CDR3 extends over 18 amino acids. The CDR3 sequence is CASSPGQGSRLAKNIQYF. CDR3 nucleotide sequence: TGTGCCAGTAGTCCCGGACAGGGGTCAAGACTAGCCAAAAACATTCAGTACTTC. Based on the CDR3 plus reference TRBV19 and TRBJ2-4, the full variable domain is DGGITQSPKYLFRKEGQNVTLSCEQNLNHDAMYWYRQDPGQGLRLIYYSQIVNDFQKGDIAEGYSVSREKKESFPLTVTSAQKNPTAFYLCASSPGQGSRLAKNIQYFGAGTRLSVL.

CDR3 nucleotide sequence: TGTGCCAGCAGTACACACCTACTAAATCTGCAAGAGACCCAGTACTTC. It yields the protein CASSTHLLNLQETQYF. This chain links TRBV27 with TRBJ2-5; D gene ambiguous. The V end lost 5 bases, the J end lost 2 bases, and 18 bases lay between the germline ends. From germline, CDR1 is MNHEY and CDR2 SMNVEV (reference sequence). The CDR3 covers 16 residues.

The rearrangement joins TRBV6-1 to TRBJ2-2, with 11 bases matching TRBD1. The CDR3 has 15 amino acids. V dropped 6 bases and J dropped 3; count of bases not matched to a gene: 3. Germline loops: CDR1 MNHNS, CDR2 SASEGT. In nucleotides, the CDR3 is TGTGCCAGCAGAGGGACAGGGGGAGACACCGGGGAGCTGTTTTTT. Translating it yields CASRGTGGDTGELFF.

In its sample, this clone was seen a few times. The gene calls are TRBV7-9 and TRBJ1-2; the D is unclear. Germline V gives CDR1 SEHNR, CDR2 FQNEAQ (reference sequence). The V gene lost 3 bases and the J gene lost 2 bases, with 7 bases spanning the gap. The CDR3 contains 13 residues. The CDR3 loop is CASSFGLNYGYTF. CDR3 DNA: TGTGCCAGCAGCTTCGGTCTAAACTATGGCTACACCTTC.